The rows below give T cell receptor beta chains drawn from one sample of a study of CD8+ T cells in alopecia areata. Here immunoSEQ multiplex PCR was the method, and the copy in TCRdb shows in-frame clones only, minus some. The profile shows about 180,000 clones, about 53% of them singletons. The sample consisted of CD8+ T cells sorted from blood, taken at week 24, from a patient treated with tofacitinib. The source is a human donor with alopecia areata. Both conserved end residues are part of each CDR3. The order of the fields is J gene, clone size, V gene, D gene, CDR3 DNA, CDR3 protein. The D gene is left open where the match is weak. Clone size appears in some rows only: once, few, many, or a class for an expanded clone.

>TRBJ2-7|.|TRBV4-3|TRBD2
TGCGCCAGCAGCCAAGATTTTGAAGAGATCGGGGGGGACGAGCAGTACTTC
CASSQDFEEIGGDEQYF
>TRBJ2-4|.|TRBV4-3|.
TGCGCCAGCAGCCAAGCCCACGAACCCGGGACTGGGAAAAACATTCAGTACTTC
CASSQAHEPGTGKNIQYF
>TRBJ2-7|.|TRBV9|TRBD1
TGTGCCAGCAGCGTAGAGGGACAGACCTACGAGCAGTACTTC
CASSVEGQTYEQYF
>TRBJ2-1|.|TRBV12-5|.
TGTGCTAGTGAGGGGAGTTTTTTGGGGGAGCAGTTCTTC
CASEGSFLGEQFF
>TRBJ2-2|few|TRBV7-9|.
TGTGCCAGCAGCCTTTCCGGACAGACTAACACCGGGGAGCTGTTTTTT
CASSLSGQTNTGELFF
>TRBJ2-3|.|TRBV10-3|.
TGTGCCATCACTAGGGACTCCCCCGAGGCAGATACGCAGTATTTT
CAITRDSPEADTQYF
>TRBJ1-5|.|TRBV19|.
TGTGCCAGTAGTCTGCAGATAAATCAGCCCCAGCATTTT
CASSLQINQPQHF
>TRBJ2-7|.|TRBV30|TRBD1
TGTGCCTGGAGTCCCAGGGACAGGGGCACACTTATCTACGAGCAGTACTTC
CAWSPRDRGTLIYEQYF
>TRBJ2-7|few|TRBV29-1|TRBD1
TGCAGCGTTGCGGGACAGGGAGGGGAGCAGTACTTC
CSVAGQGGEQYF
>TRBJ1-4|.|TRBV2|.
TGTGCCAGCAGTGAAGCACGGACTGCAACTAATGAAAAACTGTTTTTT
CASSEARTATNEKLFF
>TRBJ1-2|few|TRBV29-1|.
TGCAGCGTTGTTGGCGGGCAGGGCCCCCACTATGGCTACACCTTC
CSVVGGQGPHYGYTF
>TRBJ2-7|.|TRBV7-9|TRBD1
TGTGCCAGCAGGGATCCGGGACAGGGTTCCATGGACGAGCAGTACTTC
CASRDPGQGSMDEQYF
>TRBJ2-3|.|TRBV5-1|.
TGCGCCAGCAGCTTGGGCGGGGGCACCACAGATACGCAGTATTTT
CASSLGGGTTDTQYF
>TRBJ1-6|.|TRBV5-1|TRBD1
TGCGCCAGCAGCTCCATAACAGGGGCCAATAATTCACCCCTCCACTTT
CASSSITGANNSPLHF
>TRBJ1-2|few|TRBV4-3|.
TGCGCCAGCAGCCAAGACGGTGGGGCAGGGCTTGGTGGCTACACCTTC
CASSQDGGAGLGGYTF
>TRBJ1-2|once|TRBV9|.
TGTGCCAGCAGCGTCGACGACAGCTATGGCTACACCTTC
CASSVDDSYGYTF
>TRBJ2-3|.|TRBV6-5|.
TGTGCCACCACCCCTCTGGGTCCAAGCACAGATACGCAGTATTTT
CATTPLGPSTDTQYF
>TRBJ2-4|few|TRBV19|.
TGTGCCAGTAGTCCCAACAAGGGGCTAGCCAAAAACATTCAGTACTTC
CASSPNKGLAKNIQYF
>TRBJ2-1|few|TRBV30|.
TGTGCCTGGAGTGATGGGACTTACTACAATGAGCAGTTCTTC
CAWSDGTYYNEQFF
>TRBJ2-2|.|TRBV9|TRBD2
TGTGCCAGCAGCATCCCCCGTCACGGGGGGGCCACAGGGGAGCTGTTTTTT
CASSIPRHGGATGELFF
>TRBJ2-7|few|TRBV29-1|TRBD2
TGCAGCGTTGAAACTAGCGGGGGGGATTACGAGCAGTACTTC
CSVETSGGDYEQYF
>TRBJ2-1|.|TRBV6-5|TRBD1
TGTGCCAGCAGTCCCACAGGGGGTGATGAGCAGTTCTTC
CASSPTGGDEQFF
>TRBJ2-7|.|TRBV27|TRBD2
TGTGCCAGCAGCAGTCTAGCGGGGTCCTACGAGCAGTACTTC
CASSSLAGSYEQYF
>TRBJ2-3|.|TRBV19|.
TGTGCCAGTAGTATAACCTTGAGGGCAGATACGCAGTATTTT
CASSITLRADTQYF